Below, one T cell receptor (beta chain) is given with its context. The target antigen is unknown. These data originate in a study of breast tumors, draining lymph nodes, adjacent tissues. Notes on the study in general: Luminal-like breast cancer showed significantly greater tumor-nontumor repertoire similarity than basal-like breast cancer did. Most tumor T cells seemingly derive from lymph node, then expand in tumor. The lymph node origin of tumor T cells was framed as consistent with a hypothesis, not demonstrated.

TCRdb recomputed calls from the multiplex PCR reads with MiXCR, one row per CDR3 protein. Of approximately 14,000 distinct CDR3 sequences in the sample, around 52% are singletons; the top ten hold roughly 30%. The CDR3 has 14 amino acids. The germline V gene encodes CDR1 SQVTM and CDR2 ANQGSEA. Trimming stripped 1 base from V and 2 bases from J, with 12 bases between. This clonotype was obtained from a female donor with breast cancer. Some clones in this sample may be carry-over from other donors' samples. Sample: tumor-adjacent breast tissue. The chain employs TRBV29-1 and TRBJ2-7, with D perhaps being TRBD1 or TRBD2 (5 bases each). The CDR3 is CSVEGGYGTYEQYF. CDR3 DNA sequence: TGCAGCGTTGAAGGGGGGTATGGAACCTACGAGCAGTACTTC.